Listed below are T cell receptor beta chains from one sample, sequenced in a study of T cell responses to AZD1222 COVID-19 vaccine. The data were produced by immunoSEQ multiplex PCR, yet TCRdb's version contains in-frame clones alone and is incomplete. The sample has 90,000 to 120,000 clones, more than 80% seen once. Sequencing was performed on peripheral blood, taken on day 0 of AZD1222 vaccination. These receptors all stem from an adult in good health. Each CDR3 is given with its conserved first and last residue. A D gene is named only where the DNA matches it firmly. Size values are once, few and many counts, or a class for expanded clones, and some rows have none.

D gene,clone size,V gene,J gene,CDR3 length,CDR3 DNA,CDR3 protein
NA,few,TRBV5-8,TRBJ2-7,14,TGTGCCAGCAGCGCGGGACGGAACTCCTACGAGCAGTACTTC,CASSAGRNSYEQYF
NA,NA,TRBV7-6,TRBJ1-2,15,TGTGCCAGCAGCTTATTCGCAGGAGCTAACTATGGCTACACCTTC,CASSLFAGANYGYTF
NA,NA,TRBV28,TRBJ1-3,11,TGTGCCAGCACCGCGGGAAACACCATATATTTT,CASTAGNTIYF
TRBD2,NA,TRBV29-1,TRBJ2-1,17,TGCAGCGTTGAAGTCCTAGCGGGAGGGCGCGGGTACAATGAGCAGTTCTTC,CSVEVLAGGRGYNEQFF
NA,NA,TRBV5-1,TRBJ2-5,14,TGCGCCAGCAGCTTGTACGCAGGACTCGAGACCCAGTACTTC,CASSLYAGLETQYF
NA,many,TRBV6-5,TRBJ2-1,15,TGTGCCAGCAGTTACTCTAGGAGCTCCTACAATGAGCAGTTCTTC,CASSYSRSSYNEQFF
NA,few,TRBV28,TRBJ2-7,18,TGTGCCAGCAGTTTTGGGAAATTGGCCGGGTCCTACTCCTACGAGCAGTACTTC,CASSFGKLAGSYSYEQYF
TRBD2,once,TRBV9,TRBJ2-2,16,TGTGCCAGCAGCTGGGGGACTAGCGGGAGGACCGGGGAGCTGTTTTTT,CASSWGTSGRTGELFF
TRBD2,NA,TRBV7-4,TRBJ2-3,16,TGTGCCAGCAGCTTTAGCGGGTCGCAAACGACAGATACGCAGTATTTT,CASSFSGSQTTDTQYF
TRBD2,NA,TRBV7-2,TRBJ2-3,17,TGTGCCAGCAGCGTAACAAAAACTAGCGGGAGCATAGATACGCAGTATTTT,CASSVTKTSGSIDTQYF
NA,NA,TRBV2,TRBJ1-1,14,TGTGCCAGCAGTGAACTATCGACAAACACTGAAGCTTTCTTT,CASSELSTNTEAFF
TRBD1,NA,TRBV7-2,TRBJ1-6,19,TGTGCCAGCAGCTCACCTCCGGACAGGGCGAGCTCCTATAATTCACCCCTCCACTTT,CASSSPPDRASSYNSPLHF
NA,NA,TRBV28,TRBJ1-1,13,TGTGCCAGCAGGATACAGGGATGGACTGAAGCTTTCTTT,CASRIQGWTEAFF
NA,NA,TRBV30,TRBJ1-4,14,TGTGCCTGGAGTGTCGACAGGAGAAATGAAAAACTGTTTTTT,CAWSVDRRNEKLFF
TRBD2,NA,TRBV3-1/TRBV3-2,TRBJ2-3,16,TGTGCCAGCAGCCGTTTAGCGGGCACTGGCACAGATACGCAGTATTTT,CASSRLAGTGTDTQYF
NA,NA,TRBV19,TRBJ1-1,14,TGTGCCAGTAGTATGGAGGGGAGGAACACTGAAGCTTTCTTT,CASSMEGRNTEAFF
NA,NA,TRBV16,TRBJ1-5,17,TGTGCCAGCAGCCAACAGGGCAGAGGATGGGGTGCTCAGCCCCAGCATTTT,CASSQQGRGWGAQPQHF
NA,NA,TRBV11-2,TRBJ2-5,13,TGTGCCAGCAGCTTGAGATTCCAAGAGACCCAGTACTTC,CASSLRFQETQYF
TRBD1,NA,TRBV5-1,TRBJ2-2,16,TGCGCCAGCAGCACAGGACAGGGGACGAACACCGGGGAGCTGTTTTTT,CASSTGQGTNTGELFF
NA,NA,TRBV24-1,TRBJ2-7,12,TGTGCCACCAGTGATTTGGGCTACGAGCAGTACTTC,CATSDLGYEQYF
TRBD1,NA,TRBV9,TRBJ1-1,15,TGTGCCAGCAGCACCCCGACAGGGGGAAATACTGAAGCTTTCTTT,CASSTPTGGNTEAFF
NA,NA,TRBV12-5,TRBJ2-1,14,TGTGCTAGTGCCCCGCCCCCAGGGTACAATGAGCAGTTCTTC,CASAPPPGYNEQFF
TRBD2,once,TRBV7-8,TRBJ2-7,15,TGTGCCAGCAGCTGGACTAGCGGGACCTCCTACGAGCAGTACTTC,CASSWTSGTSYEQYF
TRBD2,NA,TRBV7-2,TRBJ2-7,14,TGTGCCAGCACCTCTGAGACTAGCGCCTACGAGCAGTACTTC,CASTSETSAYEQYF
NA,NA,TRBV5-1,TRBJ2-3,15,TGCGCCAGCAGCTTGGCGGACCCGCGCACAGATACGCAGTATTTT,CASSLADPRTDTQYF
NA,once,TRBV12-3/TRBV12-4,TRBJ1-1,13,TGTGCCAGCAGTTTACGGGAGAACACTGAAGCTTTCTTT,CASSLRENTEAFF
NA,NA,TRBV5-4,TRBJ2-2,12,TGTGCCAGCAGCACTTTAGGAGGGGAGCTGTTTTTT,CASSTLGGELFF
NA,NA,TRBV5-1,TRBJ1-6,15,TGCGCCAGCAGTCAGACAGTACCCTATAATTCACCCCTCCACTTT,CASSQTVPYNSPLHF
TRBD1,NA,TRBV11-2,TRBJ1-6,15,TGTGCCAGCAGCGGCCGACAGGGCTATAATTCACCCCTCCACTTT,CASSGRQGYNSPLHF
NA,NA,TRBV11-2,TRBJ2-1,14,TGTGCCAGCAGCTTGGGGAGCCTGTACAATGAGCAGTTCTTC,CASSLGSLYNEQFF
NA,NA,TRBV6-2/TRBV6-3,TRBJ2-5,15,TGTGCCAGCAGTTACGGGGGAGCAGGGCAAGAGACCCAGTACTTC,CASSYGGAGQETQYF
NA,NA,TRBV5-1,TRBJ1-3,15,TGCGCCAGCAGCCTGGGACTGAACTCTGGAAACACCATATATTTT,CASSLGLNSGNTIYF
NA,NA,TRBV7-2,TRBJ2-1,14,TGTGCCAGCAGCCTGATGACAACGGACAATGAGCAGTTCTTC,CASSLMTTDNEQFF
NA,NA,TRBV4-2,TRBJ1-2,15,TGTGCCAGCAGCCAAGCGGTGCCAGCCGGAAAGGGCTACACCTTC,CASSQAVPAGKGYTF
NA,NA,TRBV27,TRBJ1-6,15,TGTGCCAGGCGTAACGACAACAGGGCCAATTCACCCCTCCACTTT,CARRNDNRANSPLHF
NA,NA,TRBV19,TRBJ2-5,13,TGTGCCAGTAGCAAAACAGGGTTGGTGACCCAGTACTTC,CASSKTGLVTQYF
TRBD2,few,TRBV18,TRBJ2-7,17,TGTGCCAGCTCACCAGATGGATCGGGAGGCTCCTCCTACGAGCAGTACTTC,CASSPDGSGGSSYEQYF
NA,NA,TRBV27,TRBJ2-1,14,TGTGCCAGCAGTCTTCGCTCTACCCTCAATGAGCAGTTCTTC,CASSLRSTLNEQFF
TRBD1,NA,TRBV4-3,TRBJ2-7,16,TGCGCCAGCAGCCAGGAATGGGACAGGAGCTCCTACGAGCAGTACTTC,CASSQEWDRSSYEQYF
NA,few,TRBV29-1,TRBJ1-5,13,TGCAGCGTTGAAGAAACTGAGAGTCAGCCCCAGCATTTT,CSVEETESQPQHF